The rows below give T cell receptor beta chains drawn from one sample of a study of early T cells in non-severe SARS-CoV-2 infection. TCRdb processed the 5' RACE reads anew with MiXCR; each CDR3 protein has one entry. In the table there are approximately 64,000 distinct CDR3 sequences, about 17% of which are singletons. The starting material was whole blood, obtained at baseline. All receptors derive from an adult who was a healthcare worker with PCR-confirmed SARS-CoV-2 infection or an uninfected control (not recorded which). Each CDR3 is given with its conserved first and last residue. The D gene is left open where the match is weak. Where a row states a size, it is once, few, many or the class of an expanded clone; other rows omit it.

>TRBD2|-|TRBV29-1|TRBJ2-1
CSVEGSGRPAGDEQFF
TGCAGCGTTGAAGGGTCAGGGCGTCCAGCGGGAGATGAGCAGTTCTTC
>-|few|TRBV7-9|TRBJ2-6
CASSLSGSGANVLTF
TGTGCCAGCAGCTTATCTGGATCCGGGGCCAACGTCCTGACTTTC
>TRBD2|-|TRBV6-4|TRBJ2-3
CASSDSTSGGTDTQYF
TGTGCCAGCAGTGACTCGACTAGCGGGGGGACAGATACGCAGTATTTT
>-|-|TRBV10-2|TRBJ1-2
CASSAAYGYTF
TGCGCCAGCAGTGCGGCCTATGGCTACACCTTC
>-|few|TRBV20-1|TRBJ1-3
CSARDSRTDGNTIYF
TGCAGTGCTAGAGATTCTAGGACAGATGGAAACACCATATATTTT
>TRBD1|few|TRBV2|TRBJ2-2
CASSDGTGSTGELFF
TGTGCCAGCAGTGACGGGACAGGGAGCACCGGGGAGCTGTTTTTT
>-|-|TRBV3-1|TRBJ2-1
CASSQVDGNEQFF
TGTGCCAGCAGCCAAGTAGACGGCAATGAGCAGTTCTTC
>TRBD2|-|TRBV5-4|TRBJ2-5
CASSLPSGGARETQYF
TGTGCCAGCAGCTTGCCCAGCGGGGGGGCGAGGGAGACCCAGTACTTC
>-|-|TRBV28|TRBJ2-2
CASRSDTAGELFF
TGTGCCAGCAGGTCCGACACTGCCGGGGAGCTGTTTTTT
>-|once|TRBV18|TRBJ1-4
CASSPRSDEKLFF
TGTGCCAGCTCACCAAGGTCGGATGAAAAACTGTTTTTT
>TRBD2|few|TRBV11-2|TRBJ2-1
CASSTRTSGKDEQFF
TGTGCCAGCAGCACACGGACTAGCGGGAAGGATGAGCAGTTCTTC
>-|-|TRBV5-1|TRBJ1-1
CASSLGAGRGATEVFF
TGCGCCAGCAGCTTGGGAGCGGGCAGGGGAGCCACTGAAGTTTTCTTT
>-|-|TRBV5-8|TRBJ1-5
CASSLERGTAQPQHF
TGTGCCAGCAGCTTGGAGCGAGGGACGGCTCAGCCCCAGCATTTT
>TRBD2|few|TRBV7-2|TRBJ2-1
CASSFSAGRGYNEQFF
TGTGCCAGCAGCTTCTCAGCGGGACGGGGCTACAATGAGCAGTTCTTC
>-|-|TRBV19|TRBJ2-2
CASSMGWQANTGELFF
TGTGCCAGTAGTATGGGGTGGCAGGCGAACACCGGGGAGCTGTTTTTT
>-|-|TRBV24-1|TRBJ2-3
CATSDAGSSSTDTQYF
TGTGCCACCAGTGATGCCGGGAGCTCTAGCACAGATACGCAGTATTTT
>-|-|TRBV18|TRBJ2-2
CASSPPVPNTGELFF
TGTGCCAGCTCACCACCCGTGCCAAACACCGGGGAGCTGTTTTTT
>TRBD1|-|TRBV19|TRBJ2-7
CASSMGTGAAYEQYF
TGTGCCAGTAGTATGGGGACAGGTGCCGCCTACGAGCAGTACTTC
>-|-|TRBV12-3/TRBV12-4|TRBJ1-1
CASSPRQENTEAFF
TGTGCCAGCAGTCCCCGACAGGAAAACACTGAAGCTTTCTTT
>TRBD2|few|TRBV4-2|TRBJ2-7
CASSPGTSGAYEQYF
TGTGCCAGCAGCCCGGGGACTAGCGGGGCCTACGAGCAGTACTTC
>-|many|TRBV20-1|TRBJ1-1
CSATVQGDDRTEAFF
TGCAGTGCTACTGTCCAGGGTGATGATCGCACTGAAGCTTTCTTT
>TRBD1|-|TRBV2|TRBJ1-6
CASSDRGSNSPLHF
TGTGCCAGCAGTGACAGGGGGAGTAATTCACCCCTCCACTTT
>-|once|TRBV7-2|TRBJ2-7
CASSLAAQGSGELYF
TGTGCCAGCAGCTTAGCTGCGCAGGGGTCGGGGGAGCTGTACTTC
>-|-|TRBV7-9|TRBJ1-4
CASSLARSGRANEKLFF
TGTGCCAGCAGCTTAGCAAGGTCGGGACGTGCTAATGAAAAACTGTTTTTT
>-|-|TRBV6-2/TRBV6-3|TRBJ2-1
CASSIRSYEQFF
TGTGCCAGCAGCATCAGGAGCTATGAGCAGTTCTTC
>-|-|TRBV5-1|TRBJ1-1
CASREGTAHTEAFF
TGCGCCAGTAGAGAGGGAACGGCCCACACTGAAGCTTTCTTT
>TRBD2|many|TRBV20-1|TRBJ2-1
CSARTSGASYNEQFF
TGCAGTGCCAGGACTAGCGGGGCTTCCTACAATGAGCAGTTCTTC
>-|few|TRBV6-1|TRBJ1-5
CASSITDGNQPQHF
TGTGCCAGCAGCATTACAGATGGCAATCAGCCCCAGCATTTT
>TRBD1|-|TRBV7-2|TRBJ2-7
CASSYTGGSYEQYF
TGTGCCAGCAGCTATACAGGGGGCTCCTACGAGCAGTACTTC
>-|many|TRBV7-8|TRBJ1-6
CASSLIGLLNSPLHF
TGTGCCAGCAGCTTAATCGGACTCTTGAATTCACCCCTCCACTTT
>-|-|TRBV7-9|TRBJ2-2
CASSPQGQARNTGELFF
TGTGCCAGCAGCCCTCAGGGGCAGGCCCGAAACACCGGGGAGCTGTTTTTT
>TRBD1|-|TRBV28|TRBJ2-7
CAIKPGQTTYEQYF
TGTGCCATCAAACCGGGACAGACGACCTACGAGCAGTACTTC
>-|few|TRBV13|TRBJ2-1
CASSLRSSTGNEQFF
TGTGCCAGCAGCTTAAGGTCTAGCACAGGCAATGAGCAGTTCTTC
>-|-|TRBV9|TRBJ2-1
CASSVVPERNEQFF
TGTGCCAGCAGCGTAGTTCCGGAGCGGAATGAGCAGTTCTTC
>TRBD1|-|TRBV12-3/TRBV12-4|TRBJ1-2
CASRYDRGPNYGYTF
TGTGCCAGCAGATATGACAGGGGGCCTAACTATGGCTACACCTTC
>TRBD2|-|TRBV7-8|TRBJ2-1
CASSLAGLAGGNEQFF
TGTGCCAGCAGCTTAGCTGGACTAGCGGGGGGGAATGAGCAGTTCTTC
>-|-|TRBV5-5|TRBJ2-2
CASSSVDVVTGELFF
TGTGCCAGCAGCTCGGTAGACGTAGTGACCGGGGAGCTGTTTTTT
>-|-|TRBV6-1|TRBJ2-3
CASSNQAGIFTDTQYF
TGTGCCAGCAGTAACCAGGCAGGGATATTCACAGATACGCAGTATTTT
>-|-|TRBV7-9|TRBJ2-1
CASSFTSSLNEQFF
TGTGCCAGCAGCTTTACGAGCTCCCTCAATGAGCAGTTCTTC
>TRBD1|-|TRBV29-1|TRBJ2-7
CSAETGSGYEQYF
TGCAGCGCCGAGACAGGGTCGGGCTACGAGCAGTACTTC
>-|few|TRBV12-3/TRBV12-4|TRBJ1-3
CASSLGAGNTIYF
TGTGCCAGCAGTTTAGGCGCTGGAAACACCATATATTTT
>-|-|TRBV18|TRBJ1-1
CASSPGRFTYTEAFF
TGTGCCAGCTCACCTGGACGGTTTACTTACACTGAAGCTTTCTTT
>TRBD1|-|TRBV20-1|TRBJ2-3
CSARGLGTGDTQYF
TGCAGTGCTAGGGGGCTAGGGACAGGGGATACGCAGTATTTT
>-|-|TRBV2|TRBJ1-4
CASRRYEKLFF
TGTGCCAGCAGACGCTATGAAAAACTGTTTTTT
>-|few|TRBV20-1|TRBJ2-5
CSADGTAQETQYF
TGCAGTGCAGACGGGACGGCTCAAGAGACCCAGTACTTC
>TRBD1|-|TRBV20-1|TRBJ1-1
CSTDRANTEAFF
TGCAGTACAGACAGGGCCAACACTGAAGCTTTCTTT
>-|-|TRBV7-2|TRBJ1-1
CASSLMGETEAFF
TGTGCCAGCAGCTTAATGGGGGAAACTGAAGCTTTCTTT
>-|-|TRBV6-5|TRBJ1-3
CASQDSGNTIYF
TGTGCCAGTCAAGACTCTGGAAACACCATATATTTT
>-|-|TRBV6-1|TRBJ2-5
CASSEQQQETQYF
TGTGCCAGCAGTGAACAACAGCAAGAGACCCAGTACTTC
>-|few|TRBV12-5|TRBJ2-2
CASGLLTGRKNTGELFF
TGTGCTAGTGGTTTGTTAACGGGACGCAAGAACACCGGGGAGCTGTTTTTT
>-|-|TRBV4-1|TRBJ2-3
CASSQEGDNRRTDTQYF
TGCGCCAGCAGCCAAGAGGGGGACAACAGGCGCACAGATACGCAGTATTTT
>-|many|TRBV24-1|TRBJ2-3
CATSSLPADTQYF
TGTGCCACCAGTTCCCTCCCCGCAGATACGCAGTATTTT
>TRBD1|few|TRBV28|TRBJ2-1
CASSRDRGKSYNEQFF
TGTGCCAGCAGTCGGGACAGGGGGAAATCCTACAATGAGCAGTTCTTC